A selection of T cell receptor beta chains follows, all from one sample in a study of molecular identifiers for immune sequencing clone quantification. TCRdb analysed the PCR reads with MiXCR anew, one entry per CDR3 protein. The repertoire includes approximately 12,000 distinct CDR3 sequences, around 17% of them detected once, and 1.5% to 2% sits in the top ten. Sequences were obtained from naive CD8+ T cells from blood, with Jurkat cell RNA spiked in. All receptors come from a human donor in good health. Some libraries in this study had Jurkat cell RNA spiked in. CDR3s include the opening cysteine and the closing phenylalanine or tryptophan. D genes are given only for firm matches. The listing skips clone size in some rows; elsewhere it reads once, few, many or a size class.

d_gene	v_gene	j_gene	abundance	CDR3nt	CDR3aa
TRBD2	TRBV5-1	TRBJ2-1	many	TGCGCCAGCAGCTTTACTAGCGGGAGAAGGGATGAGCAGTTCTTC	CASSFTSGRRDEQFF
NA	TRBV29-1	TRBJ1-1	medium-sized	TGCAGCGTCGCCCAGGGGACGGCAATGAACACTGAAGCTTTCTTT	CSVAQGTAMNTEAFF
NA	TRBV4-1	TRBJ1-1	many	TGCGCCAGCAGCCAAGAGTCCGGGGTCAGGGAGGCTTTCTTT	CASSQESGVREAFF
NA	TRBV27	TRBJ2-2	many	TGTGCCAGCAGTTTCTTCCTTCTCACCGGGGAGCTGTTTTTT	CASSFFLLTGELFF
TRBD1	TRBV11-2	TRBJ2-1	medium-sized	TGTGCCAGCAGCTTAGAACCCGACAGGGGGCACCAGGCTACAGGGTTCTTC	CASSLEPDRGHQATGFF
NA	TRBV27	TRBJ2-2	NA	TGTGCCAGCAGTTCAGGGTTAACCGGGGAGCTGTTTTTT	CASSSGLTGELFF
NA	TRBV7-9	TRBJ2-7	medium-sized	TGTGCCAGCAGCTTCAAGGAGAGGCTGGCCTACGAGCAGTACTTC	CASSFKERLAYEQYF
NA	TRBV4-1	TRBJ1-4	medium-sized	TGCGCCAGCAGCCACCCGGCCCGGGGGCAAGGTGGTGAAAAACTGTTTTTT	CASSHPARGQGGEKLFF
TRBD2	TRBV12-3/TRBV12-4	TRBJ2-5	many	TGTGCCAGCAGGGGTCGTGGGCGGGAGGAGACCCAGTACTTC	CASRGRGREETQYF
NA	TRBV15	TRBJ2-3	medium-sized	TGTGCCACCCGAGGGGTGACCCGAGATACGCAGTATTTT	CATRGVTRDTQYF
NA	TRBV11-2	TRBJ2-3	many	TGTGCCAGCAGCCCCCCCCTATTCACTAGTACTCTCCTTACGCAGTATTTT	CASSPPLFTSTLLTQYF
TRBD1	TRBV23-1	TRBJ2-1	medium-sized	TGCGCCAGCAGTCACCCCGAGGACAGGGGGAGTCGCTTC	CASSHPEDRGSRF
TRBD1	TRBV7-9	TRBJ2-1	many	TGTGCCAGCAGCGCTGGACAGGGGAACTACAATGAGCAGTTCTTC	CASSAGQGNYNEQFF
TRBD2	TRBV10-3	TRBJ2-7	NA	TGTGCCATCAGTGAGTCGGGACTAGCGGGAGACGAGCAGTACTTC	CAISESGLAGDEQYF
TRBD2	TRBV29-1	TRBJ2-3	medium-sized	TGCAGCGTTGAAATCACTAGCGGGATAACAGATACGCAGTATTTT	CSVEITSGITDTQYF
TRBD2	TRBV6-6	TRBJ2-6	many	TGTGCCACAAGACTAGCGGGAGGCCCAGGGGGGGGGGCCAACGTCCTGACTTTC	CATRLAGGPGGGANVLTF
TRBD2	TRBV4-3	TRBJ2-1	medium-sized	TGCGCCAGCAGTCAAGATCTAGCGGGAGGCCCCAGGGATGAGCAGTTCTTC	CASSQDLAGGPRDEQFF
NA	TRBV6-1	TRBJ2-1	medium-sized	TGTGCCAGCAGATTGGATTACAATGAGCAGTTCTTC	CASRLDYNEQFF
TRBD2	TRBV11-2	TRBJ2-7	few	TGTGCCAGCAGCTCGGGACTACTCTACGAGCAGTACTTC	CASSSGLLYEQYF
NA	TRBV20-1	TRBJ2-5	NA	TGCAGTGCCTCCCAGGGGATGGAAGAGACCCAGTACTTC	CSASQGMEETQYF
NA	TRBV5-6	TRBJ2-7	NA	TGTGCCAGCAGCTTTCCCAGTTCCTACGAGCAGTACTTC	CASSFPSSYEQYF
TRBD2	TRBV4-3	TRBJ2-7	medium-sized	TGCGCCAGCAGCCAAGATGCGTGGACGGGAGGGCCGACCGAGCAGTACTTC	CASSQDAWTGGPTEQYF
NA	TRBV6-5	TRBJ2-5	NA	TGTGCCAGCAGTTACGGAGGGAGTAACCAAGAGACCCAGTACTTC	CASSYGGSNQETQYF
NA	TRBV29-1	TRBJ1-5	medium-sized	TGCAGCGTCGAGGACGGTAGCAATCAGCCCCAGCATTTT	CSVEDGSNQPQHF
NA	TRBV4-1	TRBJ2-2	medium-sized	TGCGCCAGCAGCCTACCTAGCCGCGGCACCGGGGAGCTGTTTTTT	CASSLPSRGTGELFF
NA	TRBV7-9	TRBJ2-4	medium-sized	TGTGCCAGCAGCTCCGGGTTGGTAGTGTTGGGAGGAGCCAAAAACATTCAGTACTTC	CASSSGLVVLGGAKNIQYF
NA	TRBV14	TRBJ2-5	NA	TGTGCCAGCAGCCAAGACCCCGGGAGTGGTGAGACCCGGTACTTC	CASSQDPGSGETRYF
NA	TRBV6-5	TRBJ1-1	many	TGTGCCAGCAGTTACGGTCGACCGAGATCTAACACTGAAGCTTTCTTT	CASSYGRPRSNTEAFF
NA	TRBV7-6	TRBJ1-1	medium-sized	TGTGCCAGCAGCCTGATGACAGGAGAGACTGAAGCTTTCTTT	CASSLMTGETEAFF
TRBD2	TRBV3-1	TRBJ2-1	few	TGTGCCAGCAGCCCCATACTAGCGGGAAGCGAATCCGACAATGAGCAGTTCTTC	CASSPILAGSESDNEQFF
NA	TRBV24-1	TRBJ2-7	NA	TGTGCCACCAGTGACTCCCCGTCCGGGGTTTACGAGCAGTACTTC	CATSDSPSGVYEQYF
NA	TRBV13	TRBJ2-7	medium-sized	TGTGCCAGCAGCCCGGGGTCCTCCTACGAGCAGTACTTC	CASSPGSSYEQYF
NA	TRBV6-6	TRBJ1-4	many	TGTGCCAGCAGTAAGGACGGAAAACTGTTTTTT	CASSKDGKLFF
NA	TRBV27	TRBJ2-1	many	TGTGCCAGCAGTTTAACCTTAGCCCACCGTTTTGCTGCGTATGAGCAGTTCTTC	CASSLTLAHRFAAYEQFF
TRBD1	TRBV27	TRBJ2-1	many	TGTGCCAGCAGTTCGAACAGGGGTACCTACAATGAGCAGTTCTTC	CASSSNRGTYNEQFF
NA	TRBV6-2/TRBV6-3	TRBJ1-3	few	TGTGCCAGCAGTTACCGGGGTTCGGCTGGAAACACCATATATTTT	CASSYRGSAGNTIYF
NA	TRBV7-6	TRBJ2-1	many	TGTGCCAGCAGCTTAGTGGTTGGTGAGCAGTTCTTC	CASSLVVGEQFF
TRBD2	TRBV2	TRBJ2-7	NA	TGTGCCAGCAGTGAAGCGCTACCGAGCGGGAGAAAGAACGAGCAGTACTTC	CASSEALPSGRKNEQYF
TRBD2	TRBV7-2	TRBJ2-3	many	TGTGCCAGCAGCTTGCTAGCGGGAGTAACAGATACGCAGTATTTT	CASSLLAGVTDTQYF
NA	TRBV18	TRBJ1-2	many	TGTGCCACCATATCCGGGGGAGGCTACACCTTC	CATISGGGYTF